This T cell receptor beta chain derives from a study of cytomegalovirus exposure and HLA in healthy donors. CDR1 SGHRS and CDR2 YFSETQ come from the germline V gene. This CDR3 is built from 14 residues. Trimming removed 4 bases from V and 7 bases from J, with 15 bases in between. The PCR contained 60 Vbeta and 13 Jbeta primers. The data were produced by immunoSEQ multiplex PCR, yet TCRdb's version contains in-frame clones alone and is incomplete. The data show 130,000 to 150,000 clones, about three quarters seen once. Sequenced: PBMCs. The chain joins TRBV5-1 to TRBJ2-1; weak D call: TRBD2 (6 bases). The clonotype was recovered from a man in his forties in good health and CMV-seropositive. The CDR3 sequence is CASSRAIAENEQFF. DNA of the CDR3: TGCGCCAGCAGCAGAGCTATAGCGGAGAATGAGCAGTTCTTC.